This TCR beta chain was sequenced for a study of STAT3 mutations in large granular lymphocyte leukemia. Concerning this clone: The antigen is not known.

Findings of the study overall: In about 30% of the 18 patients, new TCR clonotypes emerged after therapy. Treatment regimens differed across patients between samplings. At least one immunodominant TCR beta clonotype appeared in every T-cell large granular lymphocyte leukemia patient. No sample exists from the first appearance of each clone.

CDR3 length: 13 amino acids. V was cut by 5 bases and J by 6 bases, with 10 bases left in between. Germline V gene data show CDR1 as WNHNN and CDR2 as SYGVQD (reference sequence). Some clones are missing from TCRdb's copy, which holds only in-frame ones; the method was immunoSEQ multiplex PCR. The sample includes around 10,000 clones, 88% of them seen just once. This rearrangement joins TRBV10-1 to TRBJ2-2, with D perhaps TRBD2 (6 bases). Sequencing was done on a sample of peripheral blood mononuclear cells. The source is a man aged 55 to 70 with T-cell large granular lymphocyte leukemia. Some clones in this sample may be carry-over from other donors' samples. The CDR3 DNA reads TGCGCCAGCAGTCGCGGGACCCCCGGGGAGCTGTTTTTT. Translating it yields CASSRGTPGELFF.